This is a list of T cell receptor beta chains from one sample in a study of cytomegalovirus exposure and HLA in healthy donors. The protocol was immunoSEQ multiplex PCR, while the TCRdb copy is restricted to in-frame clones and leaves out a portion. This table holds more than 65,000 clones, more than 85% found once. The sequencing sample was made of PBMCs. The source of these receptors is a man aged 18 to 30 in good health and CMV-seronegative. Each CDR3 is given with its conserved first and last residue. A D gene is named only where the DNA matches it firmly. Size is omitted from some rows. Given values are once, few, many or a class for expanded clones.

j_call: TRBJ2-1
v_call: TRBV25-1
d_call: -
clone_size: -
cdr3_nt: TGTGCCAGCAGTAGGCGGGAACAATCCAATGAGCAGTTCTTC
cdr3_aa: CASSRREQSNEQFF

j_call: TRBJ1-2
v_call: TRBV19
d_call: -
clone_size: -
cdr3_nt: TGTGCCAGTGGGACATATTCCCTCTATGGCTACACCTTC
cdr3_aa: CASGTYSLYGYTF

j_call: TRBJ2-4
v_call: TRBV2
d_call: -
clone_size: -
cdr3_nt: TGTGCCAGCAGTGAGGCGCAGGTACTAGCCAAAAACATTCAGTACTTC
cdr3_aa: CASSEAQVLAKNIQYF

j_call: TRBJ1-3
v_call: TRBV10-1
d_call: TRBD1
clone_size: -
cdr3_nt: TGCGCCAGCAGTAAGGGACAGACCTCTTCTGGAAACACCATATATTTT
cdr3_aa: CASSKGQTSSGNTIYF

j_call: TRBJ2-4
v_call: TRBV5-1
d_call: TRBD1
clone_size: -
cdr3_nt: TGCGCCAGCTCGACAGGGGCCGCCTCCAAAAACATTCAGTACTTC
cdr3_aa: CASSTGAASKNIQYF

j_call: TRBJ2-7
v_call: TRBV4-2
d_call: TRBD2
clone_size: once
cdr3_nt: TGTGCCAGCAGCCAAGAAACTAGCGGAATTTACGAGCAGTACTTC
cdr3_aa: CASSQETSGIYEQYF

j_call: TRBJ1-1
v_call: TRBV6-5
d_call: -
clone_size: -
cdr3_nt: TGTGCCAGCAGTTACAATGGGGGCGACACTGAAGCTTTCTTT
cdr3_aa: CASSYNGGDTEAFF

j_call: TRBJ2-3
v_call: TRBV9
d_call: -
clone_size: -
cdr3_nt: TGTGCCAGCAGCGTCGAGGGGGGGGCAGATACGCAGTATTTT
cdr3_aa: CASSVEGGADTQYF

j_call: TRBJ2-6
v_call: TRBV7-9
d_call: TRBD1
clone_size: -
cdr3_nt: TGTGCCAGCAGCGGAGGGACAGGGATAATTGGGGCCAACGTCCTGACTTTC
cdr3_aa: CASSGGTGIIGANVLTF

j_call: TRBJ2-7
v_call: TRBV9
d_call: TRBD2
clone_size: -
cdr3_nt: TGTGCCAGCAGCGTATCTAGCGGCTCCTACGAGCAGTACTTC
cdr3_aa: CASSVSSGSYEQYF

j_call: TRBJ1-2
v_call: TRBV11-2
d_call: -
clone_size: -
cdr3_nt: TGTGCCAGCAGCTTAGGCGGTGGGTGGCTCGTCCGGGGGGACTATGGCTACACCTTC
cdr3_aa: CASSLGGGWLVRGDYGYTF

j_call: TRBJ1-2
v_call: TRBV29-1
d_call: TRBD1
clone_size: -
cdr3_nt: TGCAGCGCAGGAGGACAGGGAGCTGGTGGCTACACCTTC
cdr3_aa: CSAGGQGAGGYTF

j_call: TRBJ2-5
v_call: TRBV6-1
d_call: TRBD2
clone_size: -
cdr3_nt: TGTGCCAGCAGTGTCTCTAGCGGGGGCCCCGAGACCCAGTACTTC
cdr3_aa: CASSVSSGGPETQYF

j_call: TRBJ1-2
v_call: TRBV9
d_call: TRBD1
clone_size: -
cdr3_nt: TGTGCCAGCAGCTCCTCGACCGGGACAGGGGGAAGTGGCTACACCTTC
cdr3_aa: CASSSSTGTGGSGYTF

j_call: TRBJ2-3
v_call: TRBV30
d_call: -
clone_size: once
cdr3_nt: TGTGCGCGCGGGCATAGCACAGATACGCAGTATTTT
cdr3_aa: CARGHSTDTQYF

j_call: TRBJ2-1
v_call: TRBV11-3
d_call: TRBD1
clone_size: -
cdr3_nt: TGTGCCAGCAGCCCGTCAGGGGGCTCCTACAATGAGCAGTTCTTC
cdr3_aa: CASSPSGGSYNEQFF

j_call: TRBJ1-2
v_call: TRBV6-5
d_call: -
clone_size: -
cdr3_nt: TGTGCCACTGAACAGGGCCGTTATGGCTACACCTTC
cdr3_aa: CATEQGRYGYTF

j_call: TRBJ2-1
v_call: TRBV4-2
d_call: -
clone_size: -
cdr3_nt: TGTGCCAGCAGGCCCGGCCCGGGAGAGTTCAATGAGCAGTTCTTC
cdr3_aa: CASRPGPGEFNEQFF

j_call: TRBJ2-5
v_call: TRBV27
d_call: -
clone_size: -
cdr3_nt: TGTGCCAGCAGTTTATTATCCGGGGTTGAGACCCAGTACTTC
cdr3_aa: CASSLLSGVETQYF

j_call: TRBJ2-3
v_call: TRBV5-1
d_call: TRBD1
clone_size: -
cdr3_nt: TGCGCCAGCAGCTTCCGGGTGGGCCGACAGGGGATTTCAGATACGCAGTATTTT
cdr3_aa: CASSFRVGRQGISDTQYF

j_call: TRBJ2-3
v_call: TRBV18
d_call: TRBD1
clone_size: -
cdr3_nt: TGTGCCAGCTCACCACAAAGACAGGGCGGGCCAGATACGCAGTATTTT
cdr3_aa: CASSPQRQGGPDTQYF

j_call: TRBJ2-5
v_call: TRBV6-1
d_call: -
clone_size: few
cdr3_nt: TGTGCCAGCAGTGAAAATGGACATGTAGAGACCCAGTACTTC
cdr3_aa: CASSENGHVETQYF

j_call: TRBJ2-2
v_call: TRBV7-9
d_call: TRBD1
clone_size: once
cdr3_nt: TGTGCCAGCAGCCCGCCGAGGGGGCTGGGGACCGGGGAGCTGTTTTTT
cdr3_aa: CASSPPRGLGTGELFF

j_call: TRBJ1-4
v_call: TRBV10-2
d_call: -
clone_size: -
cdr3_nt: TGCGCCAGCAGTGAAGGTCCAGGTGTTAATGAAAAACTGTTTTTT
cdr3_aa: CASSEGPGVNEKLFF

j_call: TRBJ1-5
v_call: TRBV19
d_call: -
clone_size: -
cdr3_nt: TGTGCCAGTAATCCCTGGGGGCAAAATCAGCCCCAGCATTTT
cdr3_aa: CASNPWGQNQPQHF

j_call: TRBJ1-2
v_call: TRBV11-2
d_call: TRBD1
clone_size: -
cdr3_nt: TGTGCCAGCAGCTTTTTTATTCCCGAGGGGGCGCTTAACTATGGCTACACCTTC
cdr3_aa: CASSFFIPEGALNYGYTF

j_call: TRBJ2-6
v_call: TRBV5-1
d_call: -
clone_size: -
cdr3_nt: TGCGCCAGCAGCATCCGCAGGGGTGGAGGCTCTGGGGCCAACGTCCTGACTTTC
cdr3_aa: CASSIRRGGGSGANVLTF

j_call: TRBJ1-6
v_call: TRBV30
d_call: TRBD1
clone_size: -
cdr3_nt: TGTGCCTGGAGTACCCAGGGGGGTTGGAATTCACCCCTCCACTTT
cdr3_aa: CAWSTQGGWNSPLHF

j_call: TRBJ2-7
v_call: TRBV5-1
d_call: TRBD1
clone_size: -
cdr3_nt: TGCGCCAGCAGCGGCACAGGGGGCGGAACCTACGAGCAGTACTTC
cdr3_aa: CASSGTGGGTYEQYF

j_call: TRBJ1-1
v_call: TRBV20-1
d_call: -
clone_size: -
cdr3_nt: TGCAGTGCTCTTTTGAACACTGAAGCTTTCTTT
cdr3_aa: CSALLNTEAFF

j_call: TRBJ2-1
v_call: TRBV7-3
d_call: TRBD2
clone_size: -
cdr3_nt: TGTGCCAGCAGCTTCCTAGCGGGAGGGCTCAATGAGCAGTTCTTC
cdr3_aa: CASSFLAGGLNEQFF

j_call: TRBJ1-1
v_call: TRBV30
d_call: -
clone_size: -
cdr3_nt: TGTGCCTGGAGCCTGGGGGGATTGAACACTGAAGCTTTCTTT
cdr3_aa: CAWSLGGLNTEAFF

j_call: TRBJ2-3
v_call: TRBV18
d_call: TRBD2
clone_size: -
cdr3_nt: TGTGCCAGCTCACCGGCTGGCGGGGGATATACAGATACGCAGTATTTT
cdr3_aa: CASSPAGGGYTDTQYF

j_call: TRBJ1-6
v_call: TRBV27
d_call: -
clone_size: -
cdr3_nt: TGTGCCAGCAGTTTGGGGCTTCTTAATTCACCCCTCCACTTT
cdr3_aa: CASSLGLLNSPLHF

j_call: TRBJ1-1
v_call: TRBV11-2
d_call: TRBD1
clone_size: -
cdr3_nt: TGTGCCAGCAGCTCTATACAGGGGGTGGGGAACACTGAAGCTTTCTTT
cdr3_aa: CASSSIQGVGNTEAFF

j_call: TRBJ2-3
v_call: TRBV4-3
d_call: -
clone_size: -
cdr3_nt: TGCGCCAGCAGCCCGAGAGGTCCCGCAGATACGCAGTATTTT
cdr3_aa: CASSPRGPADTQYF

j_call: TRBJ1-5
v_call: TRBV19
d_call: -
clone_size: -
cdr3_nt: TGTGCCAGTAGTATTCGGACAGATACATCCCGGCCCCAGCATTTT
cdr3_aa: CASSIRTDTSRPQHF

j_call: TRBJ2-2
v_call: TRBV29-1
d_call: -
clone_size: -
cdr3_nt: TGCAGCGTTGAAACAGTACGAAACACCGGGGAGCTGTTTTTT
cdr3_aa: CSVETVRNTGELFF

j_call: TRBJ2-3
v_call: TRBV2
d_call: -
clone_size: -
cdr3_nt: TGTGCCAGCAGTGCGAAGGGAGCCTTCACAGATACGCAGTATTTT
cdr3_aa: CASSAKGAFTDTQYF

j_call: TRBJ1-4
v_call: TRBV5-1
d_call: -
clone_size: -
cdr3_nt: TGCGCCAGCAGCTATGGAGTTTCGGTTTCAACTAATGAAAAACTGTTTTTT
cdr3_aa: CASSYGVSVSTNEKLFF

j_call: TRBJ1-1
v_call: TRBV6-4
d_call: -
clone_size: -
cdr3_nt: TGTGCCAGCAGTGACTTGGGGGGAACTGAAGCTTTCTTT
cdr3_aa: CASSDLGGTEAFF

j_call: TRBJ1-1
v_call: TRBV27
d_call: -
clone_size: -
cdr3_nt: TGTGCCAGCAGTTTCTGGGGAGGGTTGAACACTGAAGCTTTCTTT
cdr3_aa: CASSFWGGLNTEAFF

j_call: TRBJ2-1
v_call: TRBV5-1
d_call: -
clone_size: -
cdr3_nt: TGCGCCAGCAGCTCGTTACTCGGTGAGCAGTTCTTC
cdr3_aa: CASSSLLGEQFF

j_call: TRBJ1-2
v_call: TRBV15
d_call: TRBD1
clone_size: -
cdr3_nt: TGTGCCACCAGCAGAGACGACAGGGCCCTTACCCACTTC
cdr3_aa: CATSRDDRALTHF

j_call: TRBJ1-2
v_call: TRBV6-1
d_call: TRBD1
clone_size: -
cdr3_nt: TGTGCCAGCAAGGACAGGACTACTAACTATGGCTACACCTTC
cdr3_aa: CASKDRTTNYGYTF

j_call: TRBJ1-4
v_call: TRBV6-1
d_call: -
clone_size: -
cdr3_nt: TGTGCCAGCAGTGAAGCTATCGGATCCAGGGAGGGTGAAAAACTGTTTTTT
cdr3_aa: CASSEAIGSREGEKLFF

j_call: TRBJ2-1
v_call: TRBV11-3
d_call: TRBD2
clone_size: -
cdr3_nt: TGTGCCAGCAGCCCGAGCGGGACCTCCTACAATGAGCAGTTCTTC
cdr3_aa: CASSPSGTSYNEQFF

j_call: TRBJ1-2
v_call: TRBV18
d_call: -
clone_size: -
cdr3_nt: TGTGCCAGCTCATCACCCACCGGGACAGGCTACACCTTC
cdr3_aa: CASSSPTGTGYTF

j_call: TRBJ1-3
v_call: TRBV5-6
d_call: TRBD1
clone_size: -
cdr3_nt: TGTGCCAGCAGCTTGGGCCCCGGGACAGGGGTTTCTGGAAACACCATATATTTT
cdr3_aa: CASSLGPGTGVSGNTIYF

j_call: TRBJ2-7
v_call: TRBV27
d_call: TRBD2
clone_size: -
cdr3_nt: TGTGCCAGCAGTACCAGGGAGGGACTGTACGAGCAGTACTTC
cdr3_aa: CASSTREGLYEQYF

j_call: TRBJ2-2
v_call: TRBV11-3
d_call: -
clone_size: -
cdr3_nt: TGTGCCAGCAGCAAATGGGGCGGGGACACCGGGGAGCTGTTTTTT
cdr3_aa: CASSKWGGDTGELFF

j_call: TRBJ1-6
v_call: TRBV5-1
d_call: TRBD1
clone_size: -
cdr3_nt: TGCGCCAGCAGCTCGGGGGACAGGGGGCTGATCGGTTCACCCCTCCACTTT
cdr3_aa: CASSSGDRGLIGSPLHF

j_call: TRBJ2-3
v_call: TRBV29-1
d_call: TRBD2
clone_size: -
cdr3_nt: TGCAGCGTTGAAGATCGGTTAGCGGGGGTCACAGATACGCAGTATTTT
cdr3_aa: CSVEDRLAGVTDTQYF

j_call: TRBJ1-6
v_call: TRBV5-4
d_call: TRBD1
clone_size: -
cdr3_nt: TGTGCCAGCAGCTTGGAACCCCCGGACAGGGGGACTTCACCCCTCCACTTT
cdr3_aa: CASSLEPPDRGTSPLHF

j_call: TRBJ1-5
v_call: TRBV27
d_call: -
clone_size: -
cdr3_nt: TGTGCCAGCAGTCCACGGACAGTTAGCAATCAGCCCCAGCATTTT
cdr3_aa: CASSPRTVSNQPQHF

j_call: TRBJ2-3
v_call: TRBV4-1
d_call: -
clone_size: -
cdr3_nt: TGCGCCAGCAGCCCCCAGGGGCCCCCATTGGATACGCAGTATTTT
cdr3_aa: CASSPQGPPLDTQYF

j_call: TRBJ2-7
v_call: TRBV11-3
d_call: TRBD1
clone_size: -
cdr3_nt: TGTGCCAGCAGCCCCCGGGACAGGGTCTCCTACGAGCAGTACTTC
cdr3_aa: CASSPRDRVSYEQYF

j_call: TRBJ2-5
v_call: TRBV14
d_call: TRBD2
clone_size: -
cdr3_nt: TGTGCCAGCAGCCAAGGTTTGGGAGCGGGAGAGGGGACCCAGTACTTC
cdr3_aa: CASSQGLGAGEGTQYF

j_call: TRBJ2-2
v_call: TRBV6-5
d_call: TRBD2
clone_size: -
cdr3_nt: TGTGCCAGCATAGCGGGAGGGGCAACCGGGGAGCTGTTTTTT
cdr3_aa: CASIAGGATGELFF